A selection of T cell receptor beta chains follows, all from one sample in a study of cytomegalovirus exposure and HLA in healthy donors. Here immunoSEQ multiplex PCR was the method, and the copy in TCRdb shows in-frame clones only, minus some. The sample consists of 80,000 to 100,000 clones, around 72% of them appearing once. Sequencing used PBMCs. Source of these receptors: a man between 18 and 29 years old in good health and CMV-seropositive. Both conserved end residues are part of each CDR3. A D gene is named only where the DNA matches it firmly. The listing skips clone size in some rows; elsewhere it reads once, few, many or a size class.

CASSEGEEAYEQYF | TGTGCCAGCAGTGAAGGGGAGGAGGCCTACGAGCAGTACTTC | TRBJ2-7 | . | TRBV6-1 | .
CASSLSLGKNVAFF | TGTGCCAGCAGCTTGTCTCTCGGGAAGAATGTCGCTTTCTTT | TRBJ1-1 | . | TRBV7-2 | .
CASSQREGGANEQYF | TGCGCCAGCAGCCAAAGGGAAGGCGGGGCAAACGAGCAGTACTTC | TRBJ2-7 | . | TRBV4-1 | .
CASRADSHTEAFF | TGTGCCAGCAGGGCAGACAGCCACACTGAAGCTTTCTTT | TRBJ1-1 | . | TRBV2 | .
CASSYRGPQETQYF | TGTGCCAGCAGTTACAGGGGGCCCCAAGAGACCCAGTACTTC | TRBJ2-5 | few | TRBV6-5 | TRBD1
CASSSNSGGSTGELFF | TGTGCCAGCAGCTCCAATAGCGGGGGATCCACCGGGGAGCTGTTTTTT | TRBJ2-2 | . | TRBV7-6 | TRBD2
CATSRVGDSAFYGYTF | TGTGCCACCAGCAGAGTTGGGGACAGCGCCTTCTATGGCTACACCTTC | TRBJ1-2 | large | TRBV15 | TRBD1
CAISEVGSGSPLHF | TGTGCCATCAGTGAGGTGGGGAGTGGTTCACCCCTCCACTTT | TRBJ1-6 | . | TRBV10-3 | .
CASRATGGKGNQPQHF | TGTGCCAGCAGAGCCACAGGGGGCAAAGGCAATCAGCCCCAGCATTTT | TRBJ1-5 | . | TRBV28 | TRBD1
CASSSYGTNEKLFF | TGTGCCAGCAGCTCCTATGGTACTAATGAAAAACTGTTTTTT | TRBJ1-4 | . | TRBV7-9 | .
CASSLDRLGRGYTF | TGTGCCAGCAGTTTAGACAGGCTGGGGAGAGGCTACACCTTC | TRBJ1-2 | . | TRBV2 | .
CATTLGGLNTEAFF | TGTGCCACCACCCTGGGGGGGTTGAACACTGAAGCTTTCTTT | TRBJ1-1 | . | TRBV11-2 | .
CASRRGGAYVNTEAFF | TGTGCCAGTCGGCGGGGGGGCGCGTACGTGAACACTGAAGCTTTCTTT | TRBJ1-1 | . | TRBV19 | .
CAWSGQYQPQHF | TGTGCCTGGAGTGGGCAATATCAGCCCCAGCATTTT | TRBJ1-5 | once | TRBV30 | .
CASSYEGWQFF | TGCGCCAGCAGCTATGAGGGATGGCAGTTCTTC | TRBJ2-1 | . | TRBV5-1 | .
CATSRGPVSGANVLTF | TGTGCCACCAGCAGAGGGCCTGTCTCTGGGGCCAACGTCCTGACTTTC | TRBJ2-6 | . | TRBV15 | .
CASDPGQGIETQYF | TGTGCCAGCGATCCGGGACAGGGGATAGAGACCCAGTACTTC | TRBJ2-5 | many | TRBV6-1 | TRBD1
CASSKVNSPARIPQHF | TGTGCCAGCAGCAAAGTGAACAGCCCCGCTCGGATTCCCCAGCATTTT | TRBJ1-5 | . | TRBV21-1 | .
CASIQGGLAGEQFF | TGTGCCAGCATCCAAGGGGGACTAGCGGGGGAGCAGTTCTTC | TRBJ2-1 | . | TRBV6-1 | TRBD2
CSAGTGGNYGYTF | TGCAGCGCGGGCACAGGGGGGAACTATGGCTACACCTTC | TRBJ1-2 | . | TRBV29-1 | TRBD1
CASSFAPPGGGYEQYF | TGTGCCAGCAGCTTCGCCCCGCCGGGGGGGGGCTACGAGCAGTACTTC | TRBJ2-7 | . | TRBV11-2 | TRBD2
CASGGDGTRYYEQYF | TGTGCCAGTGGGGGAGATGGGACTAGATACTACGAGCAGTACTTC | TRBJ2-7 | few | TRBV25-1 | TRBD2
CASSDRGPGYTF | TGTGCCAGCAGTGACAGGGGTCCTGGCTACACCTTC | TRBJ1-2 | few | TRBV28 | TRBD1
CASSSSGGTQIQETQYF | TGCGCCAGCAGCTCTAGCGGGGGGACACAAATCCAAGAGACCCAGTACTTC | TRBJ2-5 | once | TRBV5-1 | TRBD2
CASSVEGASGRGHEQYF | TGTGCCAGCAGCGTAGAGGGGGCGAGCGGGAGGGGCCACGAGCAGTACTTC | TRBJ2-7 | once | TRBV9 | TRBD2
CASSFRGDTQYF | TGTGCCAGCAGTTTCAGAGGAGATACGCAGTATTTT | TRBJ2-3 | . | TRBV7-9 | .
CASSLLGIGASTDTQYF | TGCGCCAGCAGCTTGCTCGGTATAGGGGCTAGCACAGATACGCAGTATTTT | TRBJ2-3 | . | TRBV5-1 | .
CASTQHDPYSPLHF | TGTGCCAGCACTCAACATGATCCTTATTCACCCCTCCACTTT | TRBJ1-6 | . | TRBV27 | .
CASSLPGQGNEKLFF | TGTGCCAGCAGCCTCCCGGGACAGGGGAATGAAAAACTGTTTTTT | TRBJ1-4 | few | TRBV7-9 | TRBD1
CASRTGSSGNTIYF | TGTGCCAGTAGGACGGGGAGCTCTGGAAACACCATATATTTT | TRBJ1-3 | . | TRBV19 | .
CASRSDRLEAFF | TGCGCCAGCAGATCCGACAGGTTGGAGGCTTTCTTT | TRBJ1-1 | few | TRBV5-1 | .
CASSSPLPAGAPSSYNEQFF | TGTGCCAGCAGTTCCCCCCTGCCGGCGGGGGCGCCGAGCTCCTACAATGAGCAGTTCTTC | TRBJ2-1 | few | TRBV28 | .
CASTSTGQDSPLHF | TGTGCCAGCACCTCAACAGGGCAGGATTCACCCCTCCACTTT | TRBJ1-6 | . | TRBV6-1 | .
CASSFRGSNQPQHF | TGTGCCAGCAGCTTCAGGGGTAGCAATCAGCCCCAGCATTTT | TRBJ1-5 | . | TRBV5-6 | .
CASRVGLNTEAFF | TGTGCCAGCAGGGTGGGCCTGAACACTGAAGCTTTCTTT | TRBJ1-1 | . | TRBV2 | .
CASSLFEGDTGELFF | TGTGCCAGCAGCTTATTTGAGGGGGACACCGGGGAGCTGTTTTTT | TRBJ2-2 | . | TRBV7-8 | .
CASSLRETQYF | TGTGCCAGCTCACTCCGGGAGACCCAGTACTTC | TRBJ2-5 | . | TRBV18 | .
CASSRTGSTYEQYF | TGTGCCAGCTCACGGACAGGGAGCACCTACGAGCAGTACTTC | TRBJ2-7 | . | TRBV18 | TRBD1
CASSLTGRTGGNTIYF | TGTGCCAGCAGCCTTACAGGACGGACGGGCGGAAACACCATATATTTT | TRBJ1-3 | . | TRBV7-9 | .
CASSLAGNTIYF | TGTGCCAGCAGCTTAGCAGGAAACACCATATATTTT | TRBJ1-3 | . | TRBV13 | .